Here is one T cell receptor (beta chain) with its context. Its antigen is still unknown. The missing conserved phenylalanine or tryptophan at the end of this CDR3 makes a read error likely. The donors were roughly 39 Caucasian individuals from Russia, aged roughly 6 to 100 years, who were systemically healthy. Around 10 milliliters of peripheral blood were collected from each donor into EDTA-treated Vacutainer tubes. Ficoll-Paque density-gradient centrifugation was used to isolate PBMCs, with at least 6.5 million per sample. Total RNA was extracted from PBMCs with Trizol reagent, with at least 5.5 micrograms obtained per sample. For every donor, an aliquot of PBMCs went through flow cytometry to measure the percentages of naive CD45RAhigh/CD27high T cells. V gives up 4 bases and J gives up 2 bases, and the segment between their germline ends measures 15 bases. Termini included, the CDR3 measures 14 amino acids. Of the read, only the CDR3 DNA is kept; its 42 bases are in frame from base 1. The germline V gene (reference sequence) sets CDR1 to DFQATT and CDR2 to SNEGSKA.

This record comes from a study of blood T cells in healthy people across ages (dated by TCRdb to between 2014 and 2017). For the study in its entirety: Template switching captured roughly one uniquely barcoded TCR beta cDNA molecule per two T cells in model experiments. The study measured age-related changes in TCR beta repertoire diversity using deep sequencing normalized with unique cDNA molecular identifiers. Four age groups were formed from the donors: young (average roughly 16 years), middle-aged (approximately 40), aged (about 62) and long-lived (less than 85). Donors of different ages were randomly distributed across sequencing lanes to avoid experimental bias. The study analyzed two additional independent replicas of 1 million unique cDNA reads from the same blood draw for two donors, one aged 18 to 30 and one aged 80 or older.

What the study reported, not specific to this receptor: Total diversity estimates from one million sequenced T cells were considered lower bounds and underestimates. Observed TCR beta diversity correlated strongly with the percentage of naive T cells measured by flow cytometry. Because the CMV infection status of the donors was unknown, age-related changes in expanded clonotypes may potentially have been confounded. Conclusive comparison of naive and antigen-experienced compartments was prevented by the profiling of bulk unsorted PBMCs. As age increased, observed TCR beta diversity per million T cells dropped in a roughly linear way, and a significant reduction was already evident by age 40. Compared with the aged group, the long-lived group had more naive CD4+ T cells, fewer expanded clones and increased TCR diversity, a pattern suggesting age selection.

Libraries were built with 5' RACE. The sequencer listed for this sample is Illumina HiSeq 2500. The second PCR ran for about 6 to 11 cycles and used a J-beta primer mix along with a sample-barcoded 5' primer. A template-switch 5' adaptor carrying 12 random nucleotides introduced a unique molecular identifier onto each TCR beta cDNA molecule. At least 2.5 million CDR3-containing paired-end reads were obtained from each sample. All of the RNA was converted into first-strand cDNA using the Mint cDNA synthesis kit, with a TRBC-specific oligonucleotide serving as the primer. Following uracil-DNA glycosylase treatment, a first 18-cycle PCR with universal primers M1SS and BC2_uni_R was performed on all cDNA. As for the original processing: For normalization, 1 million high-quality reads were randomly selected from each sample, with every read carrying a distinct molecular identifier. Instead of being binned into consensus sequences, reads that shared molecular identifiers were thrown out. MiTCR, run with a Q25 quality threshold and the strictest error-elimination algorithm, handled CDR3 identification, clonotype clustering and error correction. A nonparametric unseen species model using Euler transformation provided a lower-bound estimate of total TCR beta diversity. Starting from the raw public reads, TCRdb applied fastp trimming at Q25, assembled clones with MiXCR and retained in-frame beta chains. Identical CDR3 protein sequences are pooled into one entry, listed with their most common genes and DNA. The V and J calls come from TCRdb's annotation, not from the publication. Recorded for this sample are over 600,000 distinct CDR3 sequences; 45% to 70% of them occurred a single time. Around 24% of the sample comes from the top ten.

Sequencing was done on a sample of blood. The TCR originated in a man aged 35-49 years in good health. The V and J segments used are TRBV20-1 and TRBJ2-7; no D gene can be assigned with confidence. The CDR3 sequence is CSATQRRVPYEQYL. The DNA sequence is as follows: TGCAGTGCTACCCAGAGACGAGTTCCCTACGAGCAGTACTTG.